This is a list of T cell receptor beta chains from one sample in a study of spatial heterogeneity in lung cancer. MiXCR, applied by TCRdb to the 5' RACE reads, yields one record per CDR3 protein. The table records roughly 38,000 distinct CDR3 sequences, around 3.1% of them present only once. The specimen comprised normal lung tissue next to the tumor, sampled at surgery. These receptors came from a male donor with early-stage non-small cell lung cancer. The CDR3 runs from the conserved cysteine through the conserved F or W. Fields, in order: V gene, clone size, CDR3 length, J gene, D gene, CDR3 protein, CDR3 DNA. D genes are given only for firm matches. Expanded clones get a size class; other rows say once, few or many, or leave the size out.

V gene: TRBV5-6
clone size: many
CDR3 length: 15
J gene: TRBJ2-7
D gene: TRBD2
CDR3 protein: CASSQSGEGITEQYF
CDR3 DNA: TGTGCCAGCAGTCAGAGTGGGGAGGGTATTACCGAGCAGTACTTC

V gene: TRBV12-3/TRBV12-4
clone size: NA
CDR3 length: 16
J gene: TRBJ1-1
D gene: TRBD1
CDR3 protein: CASSPSPGQGSTEAFF
CDR3 DNA: TGTGCCAGCAGCCCTTCCCCGGGACAGGGTAGTACTGAAGCTTTCTTT

V gene: TRBV6-2/TRBV6-3
clone size: many
CDR3 length: 12
J gene: TRBJ2-1
D gene: NA
CDR3 protein: CASSYLFNEQFF
CDR3 DNA: TGTGCCAGCAGTTATCTTTTCAATGAGCAGTTCTTC

V gene: TRBV29-1
clone size: many
CDR3 length: 14
J gene: TRBJ2-5
D gene: TRBD2
CDR3 protein: CSVQSGRFQETQYF
CDR3 DNA: TGCAGCGTTCAGAGCGGGAGGTTCCAAGAGACCCAGTACTTC

V gene: TRBV6-5
clone size: NA
CDR3 length: 16
J gene: TRBJ1-2
D gene: NA
CDR3 protein: CAVSPQGGDVSYGYTF
CDR3 DNA: TGTGCCGTCTCCCCACAGGGTGGCGACGTTAGCTATGGCTACACCTTC

V gene: TRBV6-5
clone size: NA
CDR3 length: 18
J gene: TRBJ2-6
D gene: TRBD2
CDR3 protein: CASRRGGRATSGANVLTF
CDR3 DNA: TGTGCCAGCCGTCGTGGCGGGAGGGCCACCTCTGGGGCCAACGTCCTGACTTTC

V gene: TRBV6-6
clone size: many
CDR3 length: 15
J gene: TRBJ1-5
D gene: TRBD1
CDR3 protein: CASRLRQGGNQPQHF
CDR3 DNA: TGTGCCAGCAGGTTGAGACAGGGCGGGAATCAGCCCCAGCATTTT

V gene: TRBV20-1
clone size: many
CDR3 length: 14
J gene: TRBJ2-3
D gene: TRBD2
CDR3 protein: CSARAIAGADTQYF
CDR3 DNA: TGCAGTGCTAGAGCTATAGCGGGAGCAGATACGCAGTATTTT

V gene: TRBV12-3/TRBV12-4
clone size: many
CDR3 length: 14
J gene: TRBJ2-5
D gene: NA
CDR3 protein: CASSPQGVLETQYF
CDR3 DNA: TGTGCCAGCAGCCCGCAGGGTGTTCTAGAGACCCAGTACTTC

V gene: TRBV6-2/TRBV6-3
clone size: many
CDR3 length: 14
J gene: TRBJ2-3
D gene: NA
CDR3 protein: CASSYSHSPDTQYF
CDR3 DNA: TGTGCCAGCAGTTACTCCCATTCTCCAGATACGCAGTATTTT